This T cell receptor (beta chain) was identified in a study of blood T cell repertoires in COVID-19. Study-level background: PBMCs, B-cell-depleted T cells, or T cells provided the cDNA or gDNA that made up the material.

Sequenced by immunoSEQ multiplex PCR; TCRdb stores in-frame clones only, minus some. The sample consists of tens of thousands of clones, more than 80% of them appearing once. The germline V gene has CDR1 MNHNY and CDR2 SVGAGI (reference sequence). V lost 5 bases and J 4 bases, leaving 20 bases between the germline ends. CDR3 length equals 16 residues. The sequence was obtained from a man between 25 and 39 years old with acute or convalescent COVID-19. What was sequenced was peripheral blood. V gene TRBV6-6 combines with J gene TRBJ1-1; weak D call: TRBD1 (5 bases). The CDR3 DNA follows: TGTGCCAGCAGTCAACGACCGGCGGGGGGGAGCACTGAAGCTTTCTTT. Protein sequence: CASSQRPAGGSTEAFF.